What follows describes a single T cell receptor (beta chain). As yet, its antigen is unknown. The TCR alpha and TCR beta cDNA libraries, bearing sample barcodes and UMIs, were generated by 5'RACE using constant-segment primers. TCRdb called the 5' RACE reads again in MiXCR, with one record for every CDR3 protein. The table shows about 270,000 distinct CDR3 sequences, with about 17% occurring only once. This record belongs to a study of T-cell memory formation after mild COVID-19. Study overall: For the most part, TCR clusters were specific to one donor.

Findings and limits, study-wide: Whether second-wave clones peaking at day 37 were SARS-CoV-2 specific went unconfirmed.

V was clipped by 0 bases and J by 1 base; unmatched bases: 7. CDR1 and CDR2 from the germline V gene are SGDLS and YYNGEE. The CDR3 totals 17 residues. The clonotype was recovered from a man between 18 and 35 years old who had mild COVID-19 (a few samples of this study predate the infection). Cell type and time point are not known. The chain carries TRBV9 and TRBJ2-5; 9 bases are a match to TRBD2. The material sequenced was PBMCs or a T cell subset sorted from them (not recorded which). Here the CDR3 reads CASSVASGGFPQETQYF. CDR3 DNA: TGTGCCAGCAGCGTAGCCAGCGGGGGGTTTCCCCAAGAGACCCAGTACTTC.